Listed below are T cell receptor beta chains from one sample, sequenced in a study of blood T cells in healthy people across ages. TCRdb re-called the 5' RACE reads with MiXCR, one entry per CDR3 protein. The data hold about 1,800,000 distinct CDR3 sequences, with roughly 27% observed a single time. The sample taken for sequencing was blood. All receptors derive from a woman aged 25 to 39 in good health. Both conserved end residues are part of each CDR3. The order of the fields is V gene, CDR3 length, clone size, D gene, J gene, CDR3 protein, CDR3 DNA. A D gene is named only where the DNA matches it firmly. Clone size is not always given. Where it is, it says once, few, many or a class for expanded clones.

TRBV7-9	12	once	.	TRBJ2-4	CASCSDKNIQYF	TGTGCCAGCTGCTCTGACAAAAACATTCAGTACTTC
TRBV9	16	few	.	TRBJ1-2	CASSPSTGMMDYGYTF	TGTGCCAGCAGCCCTAGTACGGGGATGATGGACTATGGCTACACCTTC
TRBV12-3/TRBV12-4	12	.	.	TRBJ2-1	CASSLGSYEQFF	TGTGCCAGCAGTTTAGGAAGCTACGAGCAGTTCTTC
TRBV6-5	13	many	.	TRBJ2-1	CASSSRDYNEQFF	TGCGCCAGCAGCTCCCGGGACTACAATGAGCAGTTCTTC
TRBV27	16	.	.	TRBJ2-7	CASRSGAVYEGGEQYF	TGTGCCAGCAGGTCCGGGGCGGTTTACGAGGGGGGCGAGCAGTACTTC
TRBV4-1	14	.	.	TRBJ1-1	CASSHEQVNTEAFF	TGCGCCAGCAGCCACGAACAAGTTAACACTGAAGCTTTCTTT
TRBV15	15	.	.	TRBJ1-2	CATSREYRSNWGYTF	TGTGCCACCAGCAGAGAATACCGATCGAACTGGGGCTACACCTTC
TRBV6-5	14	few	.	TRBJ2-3	CASRLTSYPDTQYF	TGTGCCAGCAGACTTACTAGTTACCCAGATACGCAGTATTTT
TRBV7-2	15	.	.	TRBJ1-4	CASSLGGQPNEKLFF	TGTGCCAGCAGCTTAGGAGGACAACCTAATGAAAAACTGTTTTTT
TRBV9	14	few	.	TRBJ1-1	CASSVQAWDTEAFF	TGTGCCAGCAGCGTCCAGGCGTGGGACACTGAAGCTTTCTTT
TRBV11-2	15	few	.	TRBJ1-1	CASSLRSGGEGVAFF	TGTGCCAGCAGCTTACGGTCTGGGGGCGAGGGTGTCGCTTTCTTT
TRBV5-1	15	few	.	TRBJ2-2	CASSLGGAIAGELFF	TGCGCCAGCAGCTTGGGCGGTGCCATCGCCGGGGAGCTGTTTTTT
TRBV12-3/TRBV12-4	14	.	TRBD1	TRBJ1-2	CASNSGDRGWGYTF	TGTGCCAGCAATTCCGGGGACAGGGGTTGGGGCTACACCTTC
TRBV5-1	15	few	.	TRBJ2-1	CASSLDSPSYNEQFF	TGCGCCAGCAGCTTGGACTCTCCAAGCTACAATGAGCAGTTCTTC
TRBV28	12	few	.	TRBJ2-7	CASSSIVYEQYF	TGTGCCAGCAGTTCCATCGTCTACGAGCAGTACTTC
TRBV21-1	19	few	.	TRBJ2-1	CASRGASGSPRHSYNEQFF	TGTGCCAGCAGGGGGGCTAGCGGGAGCCCGAGACACTCCTACAATGAGCAGTTCTTC
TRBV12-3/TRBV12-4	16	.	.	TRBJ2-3	CASTLLLSPSTDTQYF	TGTGCCAGCACCCTACTATTATCCCCTAGCACAGATACGCAGTATTTT
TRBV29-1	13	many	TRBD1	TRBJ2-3	CSERQGSTDTQYF	TGCAGCGAGAGACAGGGGAGCACAGATACGCAGTATTTT
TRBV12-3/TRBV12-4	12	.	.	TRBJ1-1	CATSVSYTEAFF	TGTGCCACCAGTGTTAGCTACACTGAAGCTTTCTTT
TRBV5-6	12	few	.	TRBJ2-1	CASSLGAVEQFF	TGTGCCAGCAGCTTGGGGGCGGTTGAGCAGTTCTTC